This T cell receptor beta chain was obtained from a study of blood T cell repertoires in COVID-19. Participants' reported clinical history set cohort assignment. Per the original methods: Amplifying reference gene primers gave estimates of nucleated cell counts. Only in-frame clones appear in the TCRdb table, and some are missing; sequencing was by immunoSEQ multiplex PCR. V and J calls and clone size come straight from that table; D and trimming were deduced from the DNA. The sample comprises some 320,000 clones, about 90% of which are singletons, and 2.9% rests with the top ten. V lost 8 bases, J lost 12 bases, and 6 bases stayed unmatched. Germline CDR1 PRHDT, CDR2 FYEKMQ (reference sequence). The CDR3 spans 11 residues.

Source material: PBMCs or T cells enriched from blood (not recorded which). The chain combines TRBV13 with TRBJ2-1; 8 nucleotides align to TRBD2. The clonotype was recovered from a woman in her 50s who had been exposed to COVID-19. The CDR3 nucleotides read TGTGCCAGCGGACTAGCCGGATGGCAGTTCTTC. It yields the protein CASGLAGWQFF.